The entry below gives a single T cell receptor beta chain sequence along with its context. The antigen it recognizes is unknown. Base quality data are lacking; no much larger clone is found one base away. These data come from a study of molecular identifiers for immune sequencing clone quantification (dated by TCRdb to 2016 to 2018). A note on the overall study: For a replicate experiment, the RNA from either approximately 20,000 or 100,000 naive CD8 T cells was divided into five aliquots, and four of those aliquots went on to sequencing. This methods study benchmarked molecular-identifier clustering-based TCR repertoire sequencing (MIDCIRS) and TCR RNA copy counting, using CD8 T cells to do so.

Findings and caveats that apply to the study as a whole: Modeling estimated about three recovered TCR RNA copies per cell, compared with approximately 10 by digital PCR, which implies 30% to 35% capture efficiency. When barcode sub-clustering was omitted, TCR diversity was inflated by chimeric consensus sequences, with chimeras reaching as high as 47%. The naive libraries included spiked-in Jurkat TCR RNA (around 9 copies' worth), and this Jurkat TCR RNA is not part of the donor repertoire. The sizes of highly expanded clones could end up underestimated when identical TCR molecules share a barcode. A single cell's worth of spiked-in Jurkat TCR RNA was reported detectable even among 850,000 to 1,000,000 naive CD8 T cells. In CMV-specific effector cells, clones with more than 20 RNA copies accounted for over 99% of molecules, whereas in naive cells such clones accounted for under 1%.

The germline V gene sets CDR1 to SGHVS and CDR2 to FQNEAQ. The CDR3, cysteine through phenylalanine, is 18 amino acids long. Only CDR3 DNA remains: 54 bases, in frame from the first base. After removal of 1 base from V and 6 bases from J, the junction retains 15 bases not matched to a gene. Receptor libraries were prepared by PCR. These reads were obtained on an Illumina HiSeq 4000. Preparation of bulk TCR libraries followed a previously described approach, with the TCR primers listed in Table S5. Purification of total RNA was performed with the Qiagen AllPrep DNA/RNA kit. Before analysis, reads from multiple sequencing runs of one library were combined. On the study's bioinformatics: Reads were retained only if an exact TCR constant sequence was present, and the retained reads were trimmed to 150 nt and grouped according to their 12-nt molecular barcodes. Reads within each barcode group were sub-clustered using a 15% Levenshtein threshold, and quality-weighted consensus sequences were constructed for each RNA molecule. Non-functional sequences were discarded, and so were lower-count sequences lying one edit away from another sequence. Based on a fit of two negative binomial distributions, barcode sub-clusters having less than 20% of the maximum read count were discarded. Clones were called with MiXCR by TCRdb after fastp trimmed the public reads at Q25, and only in-frame beta chains were retained. Entries are consolidated by CDR3 protein sequence, retaining the most common genes and DNA. The V and J calls were not made by the authors but by TCRdb's processing. The sample table holds about 640,000 distinct CDR3 sequences, of which just under 20% were seen once. The ten largest account for under 0.95% of the sample.

Libraries of naive CD8 T cells were built from anywhere between about 17,000 and 1,000,000 sorted cells, with 10%, 30% or 50% of the purified RNA used. Naive CD8 T cells, defined as CD8+CD4-CCR7+CD45RA+, were FACS-sorted into RLT Plus buffer on a BD FACSAria II. Detection sensitivity was tested by spiking Jurkat RNA equal to some 10 TCR copies' worth into samples containing about 20,000-1,000,000 naive CD8 T cells. CD8 T cells were enriched with RosetteSep CD8+ T Cell Enrichment Cocktail and Ficoll-Paque, followed by ACK red cell lysis. The chain was built from TRBV7-8 and TRBJ2-7; the central 10 bases match TRBD1. The receptor was isolated from a human donor in good health. Some libraries in this study had Jurkat cell RNA spiked in. The sample consisted of naive CD8+ T cells from blood, with Jurkat cell RNA spiked in. The cell subset or site label here, explained by the study, means: FACS-sorted CD8+CD4-CCR7+CD45RA+ naive T cells. The CDR3 here reads CASSLVSILGQGFCEQYF. Read as DNA, the sequence is TGTGCCAGCAGCTTAGTTTCCATATTGGGACAGGGGTTCTGCGAGCAGTACTTC.